This T cell receptor (beta chain) was documented in a study of shared clonotypes between healthy human individuals. Study at large: Each donor's CD4 naive and CD4 memory cells filled three plates apiece, CD8 naive two, and CD8 memory one.

Per sorted-subset replicate PCR, input was about 180 ng DNA, representing around 29,000 T cell genomes. Sequencing was performed with immunoSEQ multiplex PCR; in TCRdb, only in-frame clones are kept and a portion is missing. The table lists fewer than 1.6 million clones, around 98.5% of them singletons, with about 0.4% in the top ten. The V gene's germline CDR1 is SGHTA and CDR2 FQGNSA. CDR3 length equals 17 residues. The V end lost 5 bases, the J end lost 3 bases, and 19 bases lay between the germline ends. The clonotype comes from a man aged 25-40 years in good health. The rearrangement joins TRBV7-2 to TRBJ1-4; D ambiguous. Sequencing was done on a sample of naive CD4+ T cells sorted from blood. Subset here: CD45RA+ positively selected. The CDR3 protein is CASSLTPGGVPNEKLFF. The DNA for the CDR3 is TGTGCCAGCAGCCTTACCCCGGGCGGGGTACCTAATGAAAAACTGTTTTTT.